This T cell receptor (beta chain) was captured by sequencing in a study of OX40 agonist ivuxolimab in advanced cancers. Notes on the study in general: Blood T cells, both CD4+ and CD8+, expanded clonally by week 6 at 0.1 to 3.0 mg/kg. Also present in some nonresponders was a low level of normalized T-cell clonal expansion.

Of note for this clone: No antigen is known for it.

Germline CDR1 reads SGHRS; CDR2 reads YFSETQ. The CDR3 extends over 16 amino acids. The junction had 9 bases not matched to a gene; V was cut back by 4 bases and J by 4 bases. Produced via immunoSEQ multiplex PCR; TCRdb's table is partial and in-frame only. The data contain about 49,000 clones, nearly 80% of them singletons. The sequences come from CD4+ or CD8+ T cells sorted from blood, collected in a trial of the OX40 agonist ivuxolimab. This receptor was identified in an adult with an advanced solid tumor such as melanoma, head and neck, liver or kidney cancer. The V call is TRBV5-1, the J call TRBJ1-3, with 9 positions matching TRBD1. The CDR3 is CASSPYWTGVGNTIYF. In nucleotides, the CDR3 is TGCGCCAGCAGCCCCTACTGGACAGGGGTAGGAAACACCATATATTTT.